At least ten counts were recorded for the clone carrying this T cell receptor beta chain. Its matching antigen is unknown. A roughly 200 ng quantity of DNA, roughly 32,000 T cell genomes, went into the sorted-subset replicate PCRs. This table comes from immunoSEQ multiplex PCR, and its TCRdb copy is limited to in-frame clones, with some not included. The table includes hundreds of thousands of clones, 74% detected once. The CDR3 extends over 15 amino acids. Germline CDR1 MNHNY, CDR2 SVGAGI (reference sequence). V was clipped by 4 bases and J by 4 bases; unmatched bases: 2. This entry comes from a study of shared clonotypes between healthy human individuals. Study background: A donor's plate count was three for CD4 naive and three for CD4 memory; CD8 naive had two and CD8 memory one.

The study's findings and limits: Sharing across four donors was highest in naive CD4 (around 5%) and lowest in memory CD8 (approximately 0.4%). Clonotypes shared by all four sorted-subset donors had higher generation probabilities than non-shared clonotypes.

The sequencing input was memory CD4+ T cells sorted from blood. Subset denoted: CD45RA-negative fraction. V and J are TRBV6-6 and TRBJ2-2, with TRBD2 identical over 11 bases. The receptor was derived from a young woman in good health. For the CDR3, the DNA is TGTGCCAGCAGTTCCGGGACTAGCGGCACCGGGGAGCTGTTTTTT. Protein product: CASSSGTSGTGELFF.